This is a list of T cell receptor beta chains from one sample in a study of post-analysis software for immune sequencing data. TCRdb passed the PCR reads through MiXCR, listing each CDR3 protein once. Here the sample spans around 710,000 distinct CDR3 sequences, about 45% being singletons. Specimen: blood. The receptors shown here come from a girl aged 10-17 years with multiple sclerosis. Each CDR3 is given with its conserved first and last residue. A D gene is named only where the DNA matches it firmly. The size field is filled for only some rows; it gives once, few, many or a size class.

v_call	clone_size	d_call	j_call	cdr3_nt	cdr3_aa
TRBV12-3/TRBV12-4	-	-	TRBJ2-3	TGTGCCAGCAGCCTGGTGGGGTGGCGGGATACGCAGTATTTT	CASSLVGWRDTQYF
TRBV6-1	few	-	TRBJ2-3	TGTGCCAGCCGGTACGGCACAGATACGCAGTATTTT	CASRYGTDTQYF
TRBV19	-	TRBD1	TRBJ2-7	TGTGCCAGTACCGGTCTTCGAGGGGGCACCTACGAGCAGTACTTC	CASTGLRGGTYEQYF
TRBV4-3	-	-	TRBJ1-2	TGCACCAGCAGCCAATTCCAGGGACTGGGCTATGGCTACACCTTC	CTSSQFQGLGYGYTF
TRBV25-1	-	-	TRBJ1-2	TGTGCCAGCAGTGAGTCAGGGCAGGGTTCTCGCTACACCTTC	CASSESGQGSRYTF
TRBV6-1	-	TRBD1	TRBJ1-1	TGTGCCAGCAGTGAACGGGACAGTCGGAGTAAAGCTTTCTTT	CASSERDSRSKAFF
TRBV7-8	-	TRBD1	TRBJ2-7	TGTGCCAGCAGCTTAGTGGGGAGAGGGGGCTTCTACGAGCAGTACTTC	CASSLVGRGGFYEQYF
TRBV20-1	few	TRBD2	TRBJ2-7	TGCAGTGCTAGCTCTAGCGGGAGCTCCTACGAGCAGTACTTC	CSASSSGSSYEQYF
TRBV12-3/TRBV12-4	-	-	TRBJ2-3	TGTGCCAGCAGTCAATCCGGGACCTCCGATACGCAGTATTTT	CASSQSGTSDTQYF
TRBV7-2	-	-	TRBJ1-5	TGTGCCAGCAGCCTCCATGAGGGGACTCGGCCCCAGCATTTT	CASSLHEGTRPQHF
TRBV5-6	few	-	TRBJ1-5	TGTGCCAGCAGCGCCGGGACCTTTCAGCCCCAGCATTTT	CASSAGTFQPQHF
TRBV10-2	-	-	TRBJ2-1	TGCGCCAGCAGTGAGGTGGGGGATGAGCAGTTCTTC	CASSEVGDEQFF
TRBV7-9	-	TRBD1	TRBJ2-5	TGTGCCAGCAGCTTCAGCCGACAGGGGCAAGAGACCCAGTACTTC	CASSFSRQGQETQYF
TRBV29-1	-	-	TRBJ2-3	TGCAGCGTCGCAGGGGCCGCCGACGCAGATACGCAGTATTTT	CSVAGAADADTQYF
TRBV24-1	few	TRBD2	TRBJ2-3	TGTGCCACCAGTGATCTTCTAGCGGGAGCAGATACGCAGTATTTT	CATSDLLAGADTQYF
TRBV29-1	-	TRBD1	TRBJ2-5	TGCAGCGTTCTGGGACAGGGGACGAGTGAGCAGTACTTC	CSVLGQGTSEQYF
TRBV20-1	-	TRBD2	TRBJ2-7	TGCAGCGCTTGGACTAGCGGGAAGGTCGAGCAGTACTTC	CSAWTSGKVEQYF
TRBV14	-	-	TRBJ1-1	TGTGCCAGCAGCCAAGACACTGAAGCTTTCTTT	CASSQDTEAFF
TRBV6-2/TRBV6-3	-	TRBD2	TRBJ2-3	TGTGCCAGCAGACCCGTGGGAGGGCTCTACGATGCGCAGTATTTT	CASRPVGGLYDAQYF
TRBV4-2	many	TRBD2	TRBJ2-1	TGTGCCAGCAGCCAAGGGGGGGGGGGCTCCTACAATGAGCAGTTCTTC	CASSQGGGGSYNEQFF
TRBV20-1	few	TRBD2	TRBJ2-1	TGCAGTGCTAGAGCCTGGACTAGCGGGGCAAGCTCCTACAATGAGCAGTTCTTC	CSARAWTSGASSYNEQFF
TRBV12-3/TRBV12-4	-	TRBD2	TRBJ2-1	TGTGCCAGCAGTTTCCCCGACCGACTAGCGGGAGTACATGAGCAGTTCTTC	CASSFPDRLAGVHEQFF
TRBV12-3/TRBV12-4	once	TRBD2	TRBJ2-7	TGTGCCAGCAGTTCCCGGGGACTAGCGGAGGACTACGAGCAGTACTTC	CASSSRGLAEDYEQYF
TRBV7-9	-	-	TRBJ2-5	TGTGCCAGCAGCTCTAAAGTGGAGACCCAGTACTTC	CASSSKVETQYF
TRBV10-3	-	TRBD1	TRBJ2-1	TGTGCCATCAGCGGGGGACAGGAGGGGGAAAACACAATGCAGCAGTTCTTC	CAISGGQEGENTMQQFF
TRBV4-3	-	-	TRBJ1-1	TGCGCCAGCAGCCAAGCGTGGGGTAAGTCGAACACTGAAGCTTTCTTT	CASSQAWGKSNTEAFF
TRBV20-1	-	-	TRBJ2-3	TGCAGTGCTAGAGATAGGGACGATCGACCGGGCACAGATACGCAGTATTTT	CSARDRDDRPGTDTQYF